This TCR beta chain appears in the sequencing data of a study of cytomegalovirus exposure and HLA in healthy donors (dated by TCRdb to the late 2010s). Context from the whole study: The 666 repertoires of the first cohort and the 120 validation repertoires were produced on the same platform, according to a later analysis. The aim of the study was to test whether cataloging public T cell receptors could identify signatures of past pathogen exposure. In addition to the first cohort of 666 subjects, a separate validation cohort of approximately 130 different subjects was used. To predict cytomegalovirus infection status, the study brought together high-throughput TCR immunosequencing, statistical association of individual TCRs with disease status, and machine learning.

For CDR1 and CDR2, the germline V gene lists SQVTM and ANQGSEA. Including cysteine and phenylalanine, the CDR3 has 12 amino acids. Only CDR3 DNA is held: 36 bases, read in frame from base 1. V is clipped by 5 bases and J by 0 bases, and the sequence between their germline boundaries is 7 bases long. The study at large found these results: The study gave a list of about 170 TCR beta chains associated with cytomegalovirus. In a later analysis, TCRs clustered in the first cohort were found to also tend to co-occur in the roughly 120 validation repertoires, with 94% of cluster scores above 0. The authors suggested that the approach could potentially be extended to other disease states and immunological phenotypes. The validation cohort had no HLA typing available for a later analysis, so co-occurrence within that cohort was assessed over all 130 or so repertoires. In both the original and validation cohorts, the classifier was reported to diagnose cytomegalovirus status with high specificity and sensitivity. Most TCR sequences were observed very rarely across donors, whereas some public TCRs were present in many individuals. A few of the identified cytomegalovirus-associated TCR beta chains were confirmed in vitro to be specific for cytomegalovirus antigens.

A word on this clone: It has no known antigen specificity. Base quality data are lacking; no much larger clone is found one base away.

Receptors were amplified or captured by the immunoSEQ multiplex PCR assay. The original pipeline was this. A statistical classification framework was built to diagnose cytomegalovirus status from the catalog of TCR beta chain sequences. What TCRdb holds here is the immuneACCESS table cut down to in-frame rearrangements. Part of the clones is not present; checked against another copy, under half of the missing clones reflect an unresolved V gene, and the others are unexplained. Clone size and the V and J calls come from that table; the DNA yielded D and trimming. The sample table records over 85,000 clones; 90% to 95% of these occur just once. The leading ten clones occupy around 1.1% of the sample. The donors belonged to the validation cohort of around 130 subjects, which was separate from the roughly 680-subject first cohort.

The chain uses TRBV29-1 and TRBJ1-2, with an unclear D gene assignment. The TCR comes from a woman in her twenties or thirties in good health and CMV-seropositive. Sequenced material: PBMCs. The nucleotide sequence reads TGCAGCGTTCCAGATACTAACTATGGCTACACCTTC. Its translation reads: CSVPDTNYGYTF.